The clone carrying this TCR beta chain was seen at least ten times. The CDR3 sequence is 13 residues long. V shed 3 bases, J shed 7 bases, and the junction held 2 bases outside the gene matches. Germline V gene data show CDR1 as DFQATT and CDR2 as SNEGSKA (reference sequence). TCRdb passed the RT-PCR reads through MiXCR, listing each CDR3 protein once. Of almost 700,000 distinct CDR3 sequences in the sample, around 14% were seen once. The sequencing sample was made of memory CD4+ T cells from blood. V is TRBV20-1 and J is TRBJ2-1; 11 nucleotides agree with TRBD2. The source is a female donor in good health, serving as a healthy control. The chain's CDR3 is CSARGLAANEQFF. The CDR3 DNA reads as TGCAGTGCTAGGGGACTAGCGGCGAATGAGCAGTTCTTC.